Listed here are 21 T cell receptor beta chains from one sample, sequenced in a study of identifying expanded T cells in peripheral blood. Libraries were prepared by immunoSEQ multiplex PCR; TCRdb keeps only in-frame clonotypes and omits some of them. The sample has 100,000 or so clones, roughly 89% seen once. Sample: blood. All receptors come from a person aged 18 to 75 in good health.

The chain couples TRBV7-2 to TRBJ2-7, with a tentative D call TRBD1 (6 bases). This CDR3 has 17 residues. Germline V gives CDR1 SGHTA, CDR2 FQGNSA. V was clipped by 3 bases and J by 1 base, with 19 bases between them. DNA for the CDR3: TGTGCCAGCAGCTTCCCCCCCGGGCTTCAGGGGTCCTACGAGCAGTACTTC. It encodes CASSFPPGLQGSYEQYF. Full variable domain (remainder filled in from reference TRBV7-2 and TRBJ2-7): GAGVSQSPSNKVTEKGKDVELRCDPISGHTALYWYRQSLGQGLEFLIYFQGNSAPDKSGLPSDRFSAERTGGSVSTLTIQRTQQEDSAVYLCASSFPPGLQGSYEQYFGPGTRLTVT.

This chain joins TRBV4-1 and TRBJ1-1; D is undetermined. The CDR3 consists of 15 residues. Trimming pared 1 base from V and 7 bases from J, leaving 16 bases between. Per germline, CDR1 MGHRA and CDR2 YSYEKL. For the CDR3, the DNA is TGCGCCAGCAGCCAAGTAGGGTCGGGGTGGGGTGAAGCTTTCTTT. Translating it yields CASSQVGSGWGEAFF.

The rearrangement uses TRBV7-2 and TRBJ2-3, with 7 bases fitting TRBD1. The V and J ends lost 1 base and 4 bases, in that order; junction bases with no gene match: 2. This CDR3 is built from 14 residues. CDR1 and CDR2 from the germline V gene are SGHTA and FQGNSA. CDR3 region: CASSLVQGSDTQYF. CDR3 nucleotide sequence: TGTGCCAGCAGCTTAGTACAGGGGTCAGATACGCAGTATTTT.

The chain employs TRBV27 and TRBJ2-6, with TRBD1 matching 7 bases. The V and J ends lost 6 bases and 0 bases, in that order; junction bases with no gene match: 11. Germline V gene sequence: CDR1 MNHEY, CDR2 SMNVEV (reference sequence). This CDR3 is 18 amino acids long. The CDR3 coding sequence is TGTGCCAGCAGATCCTACAGGGGCCCGATCTCTGGGGCCAACGTCCTGACTTTC. Residues: CASRSYRGPISGANVLTF.

This chain links TRBV6-1 with TRBJ1-2; D is unresolved. Trimming removed 3 bases from V and 6 bases from J, with 23 bases in between. The germline CDR1 and CDR2 sequences are MNHNS and SASEGT. CDR3 length: 17 residues. The CDR3 DNA is TGTGCCAGCAGTGAGGTGGACGGCGTACCCTTTGGGGATGGCTACACCTTC. Translating it yields CASSEVDGVPFGDGYTF.

V usage is TRBV27 and J usage is TRBJ1-5; maybe TRBD1 (5 bases). Deletions cut 5 bases from V and 0 bases from J, with 14 bases between. This CDR3 comprises 16 residues. Germline V gene data show CDR1 as MNHEY and CDR2 as SMNVEV (reference sequence). The CDR3 region has the DNA TGTGCCAGCAGTCGGGACGGTGAATTTAGCAATCAGCCCCAGCATTTT. Its translation: CASSRDGEFSNQPQHF.

This chain uses TRBV2 with TRBJ2-7, with 9 bases fitting TRBD2. This CDR3 is 15 amino acids long. The germline V gene encodes CDR1 SNHLY and CDR2 FYNNEI. V gave up 4 bases and J gave up 3 bases; unmatched junction bases: 7. The CDR3 DNA sequence: TGTGCCAGCAGTGTTGGCGGGGGGGGCATCTACGAGCAGTACTTC. Protein sequence: CASSVGGGGIYEQYF.

The chain links TRBV29-1 to TRBJ1-1; D gene ambiguous. CDR3 length equals 12 residues. Germline-derived CDR1 and CDR2 are SQVTM and ANQGSEA. Deletions cut 5 bases from V and 6 bases from J, with 13 bases between. The CDR3 sequence: CSVRLRSPEAFF. The CDR3 DNA sequence: TGCAGCGTTCGTCTCAGGAGCCCTGAAGCTTTCTTT. Complete variable domain (other parts from reference TRBV29-1 and TRBJ1-1): SAVISQKPSRDICQRGTSLTIQCQVDSQVTMMFWYRQQPGQSLTLIATANQGSEATYESGFVIDKFPISRPNLTFSTLTVSNMSPEDSSIYLCSVRLRSPEAFFGQGTRLTVV.

The V and J genes are TRBV5-5 and TRBJ1-1; no reliable D call. The CDR3 spans 14 residues. Germline assignment: CDR1 SGHKS and CDR2 YYEKEE (reference sequence). Trimming took 6 bases from V and 1 from J, leaving 13 bases between them. As DNA, the CDR3 is TGTGCCAGCACCGCAGCTAGCCAGAACACTGAAGCTTTCTTT. Encoded protein: CASTAASQNTEAFF.

The gene calls are TRBV7-8 and TRBJ2-7; D unresolved. CDR1 and CDR2 from the germline V gene are SGHVS and FQNEAQ. This CDR3 is built from 14 residues. Trimming stripped 5 bases from V and 1 base from J, with 12 bases between. CDR3 loop: CASSPRGDSYEQYF. CDR3 DNA sequence: TGTGCCAGCAGCCCTAGAGGCGATTCCTACGAGCAGTACTTC.

The V call is TRBV4-2, the J call TRBJ2-5; D might be TRBD1 (6 bases). Deletions cut 1 base from V and 2 bases from J, with 11 bases between. The CDR3 contains 15 residues. The V gene's germline CDR1 is LGHNA and CDR2 YNFKEQ. The CDR3 DNA reads TGTGCCAGCAGCCAAGTCCTCGGACAGCAAGAGACCCAGTACTTC. It encodes CASSQVLGQQETQYF.

The V call is TRBV7-9, the J call TRBJ1-1, with TRBD1 matching over 7 bases. The germline gives CDR1 SEHNR, CDR2 FQNEAQ (reference sequence). The CDR3 contains 17 residues. Trimming took 2 bases from V and 3 from J; bases not matched to a gene: 12. CDR3 bases: TGTGCCAGCAGCTTAAGGGGGGCAATTCAGGGGGACACTGAAGCTTTCTTT. Translating it yields CASSLRGAIQGDTEAFF. Combining the CDR3 with reference TRBV7-9 and TRBJ1-1 gives the whole variable domain DTGVSQNPRHKITKRGQNVTFRCDPISEHNRLYWYRQTLGQGPEFLTYFQNEAQLEKSRLLSDRFSAERPKGSFSTLEIQRTEQGDSAMYLCASSLRGAIQGDTEAFFGQGTRLTVV.

The chain couples TRBV18 to TRBJ2-7; D assignment may be TRBD1 or TRBD2 (5 bases each). V shed 3 bases and J shed 0 bases, with 9 bases lying between them. The germline V gene has CDR1 KGHSH and CDR2 LQKENI. The CDR3 has 14 amino acids. CDR3 amino acids: CASSPGVSSYEQYF. CDR3 DNA: TGTGCCAGCTCACCGGGGGTCAGCTCCTACGAGCAGTACTTC.

The chain links TRBV7-8 to TRBJ2-1; 7 bases fit TRBD1. The CDR3 totals 15 residues. Germline V lookup: CDR1 SGHVS, CDR2 FQNEAQ. The ends lost 5 bases at V and 4 bases at J; junction bases unmatched: 8. CDR3 in DNA: TGTGCCAGCAGCCCCCGGACAGGAGATTACAATGAGCAGTTCTTC. It is translated as CASSPRTGDYNEQFF. The full variable domain, completed using reference TRBV7-8 and TRBJ2-1, is GAGVSQSPRYKVAKRGQDVALRCDPISGHVSLFWYQQALGQGPEFLTYFQNEAQLDKSGLPSDRFFAERPEGSVSTLKIQRTQQEDSAVYLCASSPRTGDYNEQFFGPGTRLTVL.

This chain connects TRBV19 to TRBJ1-4; no firm D call. Germline V CDR1 and CDR2: LNHDA, SQIVND (reference sequence). The CDR3 covers 13 residues. The germline V and J ends were trimmed by 10 bases and 4 bases, with 13 bases remaining between them. This chain's CDR3 is CATQRANNEKLFF. The CDR3 DNA follows: TGTGCCACCCAAAGGGCAAATAATGAAAAACTGTTTTTT.

This rearrangement joins TRBV5-1 to TRBJ1-2, with D hard to call. Trimming pared 6 bases from V and 7 bases from J, leaving 16 bases between. The CDR3 totals 13 residues. CDR1 is SGHRS and CDR2 is YFSETQ in the germline V gene. The CDR3 sequence is CASNEGTTFGYTF. The DNA for the CDR3 is TGCGCCAGCAATGAGGGTACCACCTTTGGCTACACCTTC.

The chain couples TRBV9 to TRBJ2-7; TRBD1 agrees at 10 bases. This CDR3 comprises 15 residues. Germline trimming cut 0 bases from V and 6 bases from J; bases unmatched to any gene: 6. Looked up from germline, CDR1 is SGDLS and CDR2 is YYNGEE. The DNA for the CDR3 is TGTGCCAGCAGCGTAGGGGACAGGGGCACGGGCGAGCAGTACTTC. This codes for CASSVGDRGTGEQYF.

The V gene is TRBV14, the J gene TRBJ1-4; TRBD1 might be the D (6 bases). The V gene's germline CDR1 is SGHDN and CDR2 FVKESK. V shed 2 bases and J shed 8 bases, with 12 bases lying between them. The CDR3 has 14 residues. CDR3 coding DNA: TGTGCCAGCAGCCAATTAACAGGGAGGGAAAAACTGTTTTTT. This gives the protein CASSQLTGREKLFF. Supplemented by reference TRBV14 and TRBJ1-4, the full variable domain reads EAGVTQFPSHSVIEKGQTVTLRCDPISGHDNLYWYRRVMGKEIKFLLHFVKESKQDESGMPNNRFLAERTGGTYSTLKVQPAELEDSGVYFCASSQLTGREKLFFGSGTQLSVL.

A word on this clone: Other DNA sequences in the same sample also yield this CDR3. V usage is TRBV6-1 and J usage is TRBJ1-4; D not resolved. Trimming removed 6 bases at V and 4 bases at J, with 9 bases between. This CDR3 contains 13 residues. Germline CDR1 is MNHNS and CDR2 is SASEGT. CDR3 nucleotides: TGTGCCAGCAGCTGGGCTCTTAATGAAAAACTGTTTTTT. This codes for CASSWALNEKLFF.

The chain couples TRBV7-2 to TRBJ2-5; weak D call: TRBD2 (6 bases). Looked up from germline, CDR1 is SGHTA and CDR2 is FQGNSA. The CDR3 is 16 amino acids. V dropped 2 bases and J dropped 4 bases, with 17 bases sitting between them. The CDR3 is CASSLRSGVLGETQYF. The CDR3 nucleotides are TGTGCCAGCAGCTTAAGGTCGGGGGTTCTGGGAGAGACCCAGTACTTC.

V gene TRBV28 combines with J gene TRBJ2-7, with D tentatively TRBD2 (6 bases). The V and J ends lost 5 bases and 3 bases respectively, with 8 bases between them. The CDR3 is made up of 12 amino acids. Germline CDR1 MDHEN, CDR2 SYDVKM. The CDR3 DNA follows: TGTGCCAGCAGTCCCGGGGGCTACGAGCAGTACTTC. Its protein is CASSPGGYEQYF.